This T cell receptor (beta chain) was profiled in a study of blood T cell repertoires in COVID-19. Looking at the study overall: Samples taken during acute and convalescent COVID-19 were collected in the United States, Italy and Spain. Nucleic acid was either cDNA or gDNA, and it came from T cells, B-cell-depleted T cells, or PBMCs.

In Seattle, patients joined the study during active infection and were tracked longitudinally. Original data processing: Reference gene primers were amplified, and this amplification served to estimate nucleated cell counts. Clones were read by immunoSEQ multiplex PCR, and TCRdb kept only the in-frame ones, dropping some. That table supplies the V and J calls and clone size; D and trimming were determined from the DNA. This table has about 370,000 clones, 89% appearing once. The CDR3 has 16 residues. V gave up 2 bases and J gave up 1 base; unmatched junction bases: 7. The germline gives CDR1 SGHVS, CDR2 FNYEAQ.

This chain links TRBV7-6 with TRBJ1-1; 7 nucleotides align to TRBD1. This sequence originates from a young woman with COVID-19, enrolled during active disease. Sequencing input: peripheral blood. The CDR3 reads CASSLIIGTANTEAFF. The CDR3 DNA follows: TGTGCCAGCAGCTTAATCATCGGGACAGCGAACACTGAAGCTTTCTTT.